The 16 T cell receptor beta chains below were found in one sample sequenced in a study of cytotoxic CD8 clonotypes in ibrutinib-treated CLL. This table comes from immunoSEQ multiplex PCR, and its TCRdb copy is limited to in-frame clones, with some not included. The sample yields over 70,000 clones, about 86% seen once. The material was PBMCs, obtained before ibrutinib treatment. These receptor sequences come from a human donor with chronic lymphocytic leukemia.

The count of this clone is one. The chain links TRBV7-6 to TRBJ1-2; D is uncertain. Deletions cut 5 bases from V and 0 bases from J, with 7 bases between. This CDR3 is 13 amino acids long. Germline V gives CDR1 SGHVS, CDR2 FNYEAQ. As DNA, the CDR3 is TGTGCCAGCAGCCCGGGTTCTAACTATGGCTACACCTTC. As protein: CASSPGSNYGYTF.

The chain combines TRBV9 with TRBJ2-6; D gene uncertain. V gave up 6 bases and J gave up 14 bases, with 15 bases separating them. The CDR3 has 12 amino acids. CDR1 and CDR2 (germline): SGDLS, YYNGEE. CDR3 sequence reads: CASTADGLFLTF. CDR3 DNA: TGTGCCAGCACCGCGGACGGCCTCTTCCTGACTTTC. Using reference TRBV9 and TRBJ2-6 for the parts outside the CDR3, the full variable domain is DSGVTQTPKHLITATGQRVTLRCSPRSGDLSVYWYQQSLDQGLQFLIQYYNGEERAKGNILERFSAQQFPDLHSELNLSSLELGDSALYFCASTADGLFLTFGAGSRLTVL.

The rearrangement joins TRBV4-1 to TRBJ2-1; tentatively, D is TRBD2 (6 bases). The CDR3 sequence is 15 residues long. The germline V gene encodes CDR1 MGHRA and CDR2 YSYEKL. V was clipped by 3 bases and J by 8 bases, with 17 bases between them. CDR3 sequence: CASSHLTGALYEQFF. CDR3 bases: TGCGCCAGCAGCCATTTAACGGGAGCCTTGTATGAGCAGTTCTTC.

The CDR3 reads CASSIEEGVGQPQHF. The CDR3 DNA sequence: TGTGCCAGTAGTATAGAGGAGGGTGTTGGTCAGCCCCAGCATTTT. V gene TRBV19 combines with J gene TRBJ1-5; D not certain. Germline lookup yields CDR1 LNHDA and CDR2 SQIVND (reference sequence). The CDR3 totals 15 residues. Trimming shortened V by 0 bases and J by 6 bases, and 12 bases separated the two germline ends.

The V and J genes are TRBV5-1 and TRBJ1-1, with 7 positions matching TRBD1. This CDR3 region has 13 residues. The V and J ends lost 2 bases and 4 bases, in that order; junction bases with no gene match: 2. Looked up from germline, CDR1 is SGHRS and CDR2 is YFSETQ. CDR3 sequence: CASSFTGVTEAFF. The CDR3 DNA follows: TGCGCCAGCAGCTTTACAGGGGTCACTGAAGCTTTCTTT.

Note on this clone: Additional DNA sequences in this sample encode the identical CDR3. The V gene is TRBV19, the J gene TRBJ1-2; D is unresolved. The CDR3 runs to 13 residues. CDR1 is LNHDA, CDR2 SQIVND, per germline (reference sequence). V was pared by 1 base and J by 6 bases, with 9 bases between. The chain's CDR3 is CASSIGGGHGYTF. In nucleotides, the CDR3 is TGTGCCAGTAGTATAGGAGGTGGACATGGCTACACCTTC.

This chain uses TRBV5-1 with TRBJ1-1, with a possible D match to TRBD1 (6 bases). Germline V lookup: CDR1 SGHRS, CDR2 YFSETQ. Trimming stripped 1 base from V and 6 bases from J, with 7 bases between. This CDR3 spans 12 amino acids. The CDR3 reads CASSLRGPEAFF. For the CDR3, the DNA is TGCGCCAGCAGCTTGCGGGGGCCTGAAGCTTTCTTT.

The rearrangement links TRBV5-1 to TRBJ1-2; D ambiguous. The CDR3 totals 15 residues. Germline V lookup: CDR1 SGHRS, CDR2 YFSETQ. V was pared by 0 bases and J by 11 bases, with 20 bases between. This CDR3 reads CASSLDGESRERYTF. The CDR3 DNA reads TGCGCCAGCAGCTTGGATGGGGAATCGAGGGAAAGGTACACCTTC.

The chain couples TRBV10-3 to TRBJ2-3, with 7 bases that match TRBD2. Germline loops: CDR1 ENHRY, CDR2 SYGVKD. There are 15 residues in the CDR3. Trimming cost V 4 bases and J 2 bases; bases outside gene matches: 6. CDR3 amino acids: CAISGGGTITDTQYF. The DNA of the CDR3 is TGTGCCATCAGTGGAGGCGGGACTATCACAGATACGCAGTATTTT.

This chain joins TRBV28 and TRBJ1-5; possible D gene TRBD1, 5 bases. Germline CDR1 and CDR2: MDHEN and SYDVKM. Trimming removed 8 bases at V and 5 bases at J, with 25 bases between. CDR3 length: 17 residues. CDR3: CASLGRNGAPTYQPQHF. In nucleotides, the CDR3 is TGTGCCAGCCTAGGGAGGAACGGGGCTCCCACGTATCAGCCCCAGCATTTT.

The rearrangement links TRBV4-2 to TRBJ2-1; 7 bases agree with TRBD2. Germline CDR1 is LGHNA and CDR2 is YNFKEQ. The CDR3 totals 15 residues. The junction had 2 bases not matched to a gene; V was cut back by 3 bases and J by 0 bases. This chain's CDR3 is CASSQRETSYNEQFF. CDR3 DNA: TGTGCCAGCAGCCAGCGGGAGACCTCCTACAATGAGCAGTTCTTC.

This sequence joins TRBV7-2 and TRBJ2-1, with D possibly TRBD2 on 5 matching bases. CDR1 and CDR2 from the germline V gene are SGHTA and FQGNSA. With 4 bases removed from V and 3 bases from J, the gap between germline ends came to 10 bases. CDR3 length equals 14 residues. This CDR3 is CASSYSGGYNEQFF. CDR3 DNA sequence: TGTGCCAGCAGCTACAGCGGCGGCTACAATGAGCAGTTCTTC.

CDR3 in DNA: TGCGCCAGCAGCCAACAGGGACAGGGTAACGAGCAGTACTTC. It translates to CASSQQGQGNEQYF. The rearrangement links TRBV4-3 to TRBJ2-7, with 9 bases that match TRBD1. The V segment lost 2 bases and the J segment 5 bases; nucleotides outside the gene matches: 4. There are 14 residues in the CDR3. The germline V gene encodes CDR1 LGHNA and CDR2 YSLEER.

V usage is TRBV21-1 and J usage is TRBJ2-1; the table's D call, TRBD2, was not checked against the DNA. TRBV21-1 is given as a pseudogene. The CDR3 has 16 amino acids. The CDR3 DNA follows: TGTGCCAGCAGCAAAGGATTGTGGGGACTGTTCAATGAGCAGTTCTTC. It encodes CASSKGLWGLFNEQFF.

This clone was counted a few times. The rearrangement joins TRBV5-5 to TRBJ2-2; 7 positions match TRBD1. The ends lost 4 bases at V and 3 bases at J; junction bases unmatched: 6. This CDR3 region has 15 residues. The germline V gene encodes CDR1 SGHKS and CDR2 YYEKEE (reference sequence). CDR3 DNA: TGTGCCAGCAGCGAGCGGACAGGCGACACCGGGGAGCTGTTTTTT. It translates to CASSERTGDTGELFF.

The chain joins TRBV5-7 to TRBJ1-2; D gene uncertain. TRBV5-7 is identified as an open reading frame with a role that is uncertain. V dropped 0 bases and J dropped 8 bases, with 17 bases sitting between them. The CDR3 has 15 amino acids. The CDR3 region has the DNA TGTGCCAGCAGCTTGGGGTGGCTCGTATCGTGGGGCTACACCTTC. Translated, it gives CASSLGWLVSWGYTF.